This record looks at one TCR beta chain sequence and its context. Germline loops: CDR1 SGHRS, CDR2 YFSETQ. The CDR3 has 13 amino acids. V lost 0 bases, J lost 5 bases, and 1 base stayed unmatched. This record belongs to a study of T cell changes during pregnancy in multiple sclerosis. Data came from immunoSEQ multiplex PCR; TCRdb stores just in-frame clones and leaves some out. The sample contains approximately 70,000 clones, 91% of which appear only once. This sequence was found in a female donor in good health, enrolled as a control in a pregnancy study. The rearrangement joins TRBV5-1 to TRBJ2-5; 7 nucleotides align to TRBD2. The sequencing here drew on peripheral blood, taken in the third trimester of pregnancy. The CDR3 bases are TGCGCCAGCAGCTTGGAACTAGCGGAGACCCAGTACTTC. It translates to CASSLELAETQYF.